The 19 T cell receptor beta chains in this list originate from one sample, sequenced in a study of patients and donors after allogeneic stem cell transplantation. One entry per CDR3 protein results from TCRdb running MiXCR on the RT-PCR reads. This table holds roughly 880,000 distinct CDR3 sequences, over 15% found once. The sequencing input was blood, either unsorted or a sorted T cell fraction (not recorded which). The receptors here all came from a human donor who was either an allogeneic HSCT recipient or a stem cell or donor lymphocyte infusion donor (not recorded which). It is not recorded whose cells these are; they may come from a transplant donor.

This clonotype was seen more than once but under ten times. The chain links TRBV20-1 to TRBJ2-5; perhaps TRBD2 as D (5 bases). CDR3 length: 13 residues. V was clipped by 7 bases and J by 4 bases, with 16 bases between them. CDR1 is DFQATT, CDR2 SNEGSKA, per germline (reference sequence). Here the CDR3 DNA reads TGCAGTGGAATTATTGGACTTCGAGAGACCCAGTACTTC. Residues: CSGIIGLRETQYF.

The rearrangement links TRBV5-1 to TRBJ1-2; weak D call: TRBD1 (6 bases). CDR3 length: 15 amino acids. Trimming took 4 bases from V and 3 from J, leaving 16 bases between them. CDR1 SGHRS and CDR2 YFSETQ come from the germline V gene. CDR3 nucleotides: TGCGCCAGCAGCCGTTTGGGGGGCGGCGACTATGGCTACACCTTC. Translated, it gives CASSRLGGGDYGYTF.

The chain employs TRBV4-3 and TRBJ2-7, with no clear D. V was trimmed by 5 bases and J by 0 bases, leaving 14 bases between them. Germline V CDR1 and CDR2: LGHNA, YSLEER. The CDR3 spans 15 residues. The chain's CDR3 is CASSSWHSPSYEQYF. In DNA, the CDR3 is TGCGCCAGCAGCTCCTGGCACTCGCCCTCCTACGAGCAGTACTTC.

The chain couples TRBV7-8 to TRBJ2-1; 7 nucleotides align to TRBD1. The CDR3 runs 15 residues. Per germline, CDR1 SGHVS and CDR2 FQNEAQ. J was trimmed by 7 bases and V by 3 bases; bases with no gene match: 9. The CDR3 is CASSFTTGTVNEQFF. CDR3 bases: TGTGCCAGCAGCTTTACGACGGGGACAGTAAATGAGCAGTTCTTC.

The chain links TRBV12-3 or TRBV12-4 to TRBJ1-5; perhaps TRBD1 as D (5 bases). The CDR3 consists of 16 residues. V was pared by 5 bases and J by 0 bases, with 14 bases between. The CDR3 region has the DNA TGTGCCAGCAGTCCACTGACAGACTATAGCAATCAGCCCCAGCATTTT. It specifies CASSPLTDYSNQPQHF.

This clonotype has more than one count but fewer than ten. The V and J genes are TRBV29-1 and TRBJ2-3; weak D call: TRBD2 (7 bases). Germline values: CDR1 SQVTM, CDR2 ANQGSEA. The CDR3 length is 16 residues. Trimming took off 0 bases at V and 5 bases at J, with 18 bases between the two ends. The CDR3 coding sequence is TGCAGCGTTGAAGATGGGCTGAGGGGGGGCCGAGATACGCAGTATTTT. The encoded protein is CSVEDGLRGGRDTQYF.

The rearrangement links TRBV10-2 to TRBJ1-1, with 8 bases identical to TRBD1. Germline-derived CDR1 and CDR2 are WSHSY and SAAADI. The junction had 5 bases not matched to a gene; V was cut back by 5 bases and J by 3 bases. The CDR3 extends over 14 amino acids. The CDR3: CASSNRGADTEAFF. For the CDR3, the DNA is TGCGCCAGCAGTAACAGGGGGGCGGACACTGAAGCTTTCTTT.

The V gene is TRBV3-1, the J gene TRBJ2-1; D is perhaps TRBD2 (5 bases). The V and J ends lost 0 bases and 10 bases respectively, with 10 bases between them. The germline gives CDR1 LGHDT, CDR2 YNNKEL (reference sequence). The CDR3 has 13 residues. The CDR3 region has the DNA TGTGCCAGCAGCCAAGAACTAGGCTCGGAGCAGTTCTTC. Translating gives CASSQELGSEQFF.

This rearrangement joins TRBV5-5 to TRBJ2-7, with a weak D call TRBD2 (6 bases). The CDR3 is 15 residues long. Trimming took off 4 bases at V and 2 bases at J, with 16 bases between the two ends. Germline V gene sequence: CDR1 SGHKS, CDR2 YYEKEE (reference sequence). The chain's CDR3 is CASSTSGGAAYEQYF. The CDR3 nucleotides read TGTGCCAGCAGCACCTCCGGGGGTGCCGCCTACGAGCAGTACTTC.

The rearrangement links TRBV7-9 to TRBJ2-1, with a possible D match to TRBD2 (6 bases). Germline V gene lookup returns CDR1 SEHNR and CDR2 FQNEAQ (reference sequence). This CDR3 is built from 16 residues. Trimming removed 4 bases from V and 0 bases from J, with 13 bases in between. The CDR3 protein is CASSSPDGSSYNEQFF. The CDR3 DNA follows: TGTGCCAGCAGCTCCCCTGACGGGAGCTCCTACAATGAGCAGTTCTTC. Full variable domain (rest looked up from reference TRBV7-9 and TRBJ2-1): DTGVSQNPRHKITKRGQNVTFRCDPISEHNRLYWYRQTLGQGPEFLTYFQNEAQLEKSRLLSDRFSAERPKGSFSTLEIQRTEQGDSAMYLCASSSPDGSSYNEQFFGPGTRLTVL.

In its sample, this clonotype was seen a few times. The chain employs TRBV4-3 and TRBJ2-3; 10 nucleotides line up with TRBD1. This CDR3 region has 17 residues. V lost 5 bases to trimming and J lost 3 bases; unmatched junction nucleotides: 11. Germline V gene sequence: CDR1 LGHNA, CDR2 YSLEER. In DNA, the CDR3 is TGCGCCAGCAGCGCACGACAGGGGGCGATATGGACAGATACGCAGTATTTT. Translating gives CASSARQGAIWTDTQYF.

This clonotype was found a few times. This chain links TRBV5-1 with TRBJ2-3; perhaps TRBD2 as D (5 bases). The germline V gene has CDR1 SGHRS and CDR2 YFSETQ. The V end was cut by 0 bases, the J end by 2 bases, with 13 bases between. The CDR3 contains 16 residues. The CDR3 coding sequence is TGCGCCAGCAGCTTGGCTAGCCCGTCTTTCACAGATACGCAGTATTTT. Translated: CASSLASPSFTDTQYF.

This clonotype was counted between two and nine times. The CDR3 nucleotides are TGCAGCGCGGGACTAGCGGGTTACAATGAGCAGTTCTTC. Its translation is CSAGLAGYNEQFF. V usage is TRBV29-1 and J usage is TRBJ2-1; 12 positions agree with TRBD2. V lost 7 bases, J lost 4 bases, and 2 bases stayed unmatched. The CDR3 is 13 amino acids. Germline assignment: CDR1 SQVTM and CDR2 ANQGSEA.

The CDR3 region has the DNA TGCGCCAGCAGACAGGGTTCCCGGCCTGAAGCTTTCTTT. It encodes CASRQGSRPEAFF. The V call is TRBV5-1, the J call TRBJ1-1, with D possibly TRBD1 on 6 matching bases. The V end was cut by 5 bases, the J end by 6 bases, with 14 bases between. The germline CDR1 and CDR2 sequences are SGHRS and YFSETQ. CDR3 length: 13 amino acids.

The chain links TRBV12-3 or TRBV12-4 to TRBJ1-2, with D hard to call. The CDR3 spans 13 residues. The germline V and J ends were trimmed by 6 bases and 7 bases, with 15 bases remaining between them. The CDR3 is CASRPDHKVGYTF. The CDR3 DNA follows: TGTGCCAGCAGACCTGATCACAAGGTTGGCTACACCTTC.

This clonotype was found a few times. This chain joins TRBV20-1 and TRBJ1-2, with a weak D call TRBD1 (6 bases). Germline V gene data show CDR1 as DFQATT and CDR2 as SNEGSKA (reference sequence). V was trimmed by 6 bases and J by 2 bases, leaving 13 bases between them. CDR3 length: 13 residues. CDR3 DNA: TGCAGTGCCCGGACAGTGTCGAACTATGGCTACACCTTC. It translates to CSARTVSNYGYTF.

This clonotype was seen more than once but under ten times. The J gene is TRBJ1-1, the V gene TRBV29-1; TRBD1 matches at 7 bases. This CDR3 region has 12 residues. Germline V lookup: CDR1 SQVTM, CDR2 ANQGSEA. V lost 4 bases, J lost 11 bases, and 10 bases stayed unmatched. The CDR3: CSVVPGGIDAFF. Here the CDR3 DNA reads TGCAGCGTTGTACCAGGGGGGATAGACGCTTTCTTT. The variable domain in full, completed from reference TRBV29-1 and TRBJ1-1, reads SAVISQKPSRDICQRGTSLTIQCQVDSQVTMMFWYRQQPGQSLTLIATANQGSEATYESGFVIDKFPISRPNLTFSTLTVSNMSPEDSSIYLCSVVPGGIDAFFGQGTRLTVV.

This chain connects TRBV9 to TRBJ2-1; D not certain. V shed 0 bases and J shed 5 bases, with 9 bases lying between them. From germline, CDR1 is SGDLS and CDR2 YYNGEE. This CDR3 has 14 residues. This CDR3 reads CASSVEGWDNEQFF. In DNA form, the CDR3 reads TGTGCCAGCAGCGTAGAAGGTTGGGACAATGAGCAGTTCTTC.

The chain carries TRBV5-4 and TRBJ2-7; possible D gene TRBD2, 6 bases. Deletions cut 0 bases from V and 1 base from J, with 14 bases between. CDR3 size: 16 residues. From germline, CDR1 is SGHNT and CDR2 YYREEE (reference sequence). CDR3 region: CASSLGSGLRSYEQYF. Written as DNA, the CDR3 is TGTGCCAGCAGCTTGGGTTCGGGACTGAGATCCTACGAGCAGTACTTC. Drawing the rest from reference TRBV5-4 and TRBJ2-7, the complete variable domain is ETGVTQSPTHLIKTRGQQVTLRCSSQSGHNTVSWYQQALGQGPQFIFQYYREEENGRGNFPPRFSGLQFPNYSSELNVNALELDDSALYLCASSLGSGLRSYEQYFGPGTRLTVT.